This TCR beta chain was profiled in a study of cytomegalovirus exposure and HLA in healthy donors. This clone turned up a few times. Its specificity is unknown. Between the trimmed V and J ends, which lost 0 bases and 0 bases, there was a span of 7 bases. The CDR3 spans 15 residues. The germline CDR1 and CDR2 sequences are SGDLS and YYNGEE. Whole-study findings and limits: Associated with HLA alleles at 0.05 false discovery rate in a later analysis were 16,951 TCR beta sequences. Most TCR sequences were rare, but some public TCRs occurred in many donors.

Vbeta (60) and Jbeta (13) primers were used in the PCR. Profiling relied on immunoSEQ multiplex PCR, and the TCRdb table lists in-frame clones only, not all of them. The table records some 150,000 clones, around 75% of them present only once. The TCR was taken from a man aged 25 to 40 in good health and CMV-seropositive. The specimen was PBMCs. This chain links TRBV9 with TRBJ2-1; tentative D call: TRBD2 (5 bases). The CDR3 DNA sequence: TGTGCCAGCAGCGTAGCCGCGGGCTCCTACAATGAGCAGTTCTTC. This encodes CASSVAAGSYNEQFF.